The clone carrying this T cell receptor (beta chain) was found once. The V and J ends lost 1 base and 2 bases, in that order; junction bases with no gene match: 3. The CDR3 totals 16 residues. CDR1 and CDR2 from the germline V gene are SGHVS and FQNEAQ. The record originates from a study of blood T cell repertoires in COVID-19. The overall study: Donors in the United States, Italy and Spain gave samples during acute or convalescent COVID-19. Sources were T cells, B-cell-depleted T cells, or PBMCs; the material itself was cDNA or gDNA.

The study recruited people aged roughly 18 to 100 years across some 23 US areas. Profiled with immunoSEQ multiplex PCR; TCRdb holds only in-frame clones, not every one. The repertoire holds 350,000 to 500,000 clones, with approximately 91% as singletons. The chain couples TRBV7-8 to TRBJ2-2; 8 nucleotides align to TRBD1. Sequences were obtained from PBMCs or T cells enriched from blood (not recorded which). The receptor comes from a woman aged 18-29 years who had been exposed to COVID-19. CDR3 nucleotides: TGTGCCAGCAGCTTAGTTGGGACAGGCAACACCGGGGAGCTGTTTTTT. This codes for CASSLVGTGNTGELFF.